This is a list of T cell receptor beta chains from one sample in a study of OX40 agonist ivuxolimab in advanced cancers. The table came from immunoSEQ multiplex PCR; TCRdb's copy has only in-frame clones and leaves some out. The table lists some 30,000 clones, roughly 87% of them singletons. This sample comprised CD4+ or CD8+ T cells sorted from blood, obtained in a trial of the OX40 agonist ivuxolimab. Receptors were obtained from an adult with an advanced solid tumor such as melanoma, head and neck, liver or kidney cancer. The CDR3 runs from the conserved cysteine through the conserved F or W. D genes are given only for firm matches. The listing skips clone size in some rows; elsewhere it reads once, few, many or a size class.

CDR3 protein: CASRQARDIAYEQYF
CDR3 DNA: TGTGCCAGCAGACAGGCCCGGGACATAGCCTACGAGCAGTACTTC
clone size: .
D gene: .
J gene: TRBJ2-7
V gene: TRBV6-1

CDR3 protein: CSVEGSDRGDSYEQYF
CDR3 DNA: TGCAGCGTTGAAGGCAGCGACAGGGGCGACTCCTACGAGCAGTACTTC
clone size: .
D gene: TRBD1
J gene: TRBJ2-7
V gene: TRBV29-1

CDR3 protein: CASSSSKGSQSYNEQFF
CDR3 DNA: TGTGCCAGCAGCTCATCTAAGGGGTCCCAGTCCTACAATGAGCAGTTCTTC
clone size: .
D gene: .
J gene: TRBJ2-1
V gene: TRBV5-6

CDR3 protein: CASSYASGIYTGELFF
CDR3 DNA: TGTGCCAGCAGTTACGCTAGCGGGATTTACACCGGGGAGCTGTTTTTT
clone size: .
D gene: TRBD2
J gene: TRBJ2-2
V gene: TRBV6-5

CDR3 protein: CASGKTGGHYGYTF
CDR3 DNA: TGTGCCAGCGGAAAGACAGGGGGCCACTATGGCTACACCTTC
clone size: .
D gene: TRBD1
J gene: TRBJ1-2
V gene: TRBV6-1

CDR3 protein: CAISSRDRGLEQYF
CDR3 DNA: TGTGCCATCAGTAGCCGGGACAGGGGGTTAGAGCAGTACTTC
clone size: .
D gene: TRBD1
J gene: TRBJ2-7
V gene: TRBV10-3

CDR3 protein: CASSVGTQSEAFF
CDR3 DNA: TGTGCCAGCAGTGTCGGGACCCAAAGTGAAGCTTTCTTT
clone size: medium-sized
D gene: .
J gene: TRBJ1-1
V gene: TRBV27

CDR3 protein: CASSYSSDRGIETQYF
CDR3 DNA: TGTGCCAGCAGTTACTCGTCAGACAGGGGGATTGAGACCCAGTACTTC
clone size: .
D gene: TRBD1
J gene: TRBJ2-5
V gene: TRBV6-6

CDR3 protein: CASSQGGTSGRVCF
CDR3 DNA: TGCGCCAGCAGCCAAGGGGGGACTAGCGGGAGGGTTTGTTTC
clone size: .
D gene: TRBD2
J gene: TRBJ2-7
V gene: TRBV4-1

CDR3 protein: CASTPDNKQETQYF
CDR3 DNA: TGTGCCAGCACCCCAGACAACAAGCAAGAGACCCAGTACTTC
clone size: .
D gene: .
J gene: TRBJ2-5
V gene: TRBV9

CDR3 protein: CASSPLVGFNSGNTIYF
CDR3 DNA: TGTGCCAGCAGCCCCCTCGTAGGGTTTAACTCTGGAAACACCATATATTTT
clone size: once
D gene: .
J gene: TRBJ1-3
V gene: TRBV7-8

CDR3 protein: CAWSGAPRDSPLHF
CDR3 DNA: TGTGCCTGGAGTGGGGCCCCAAGAGATTCACCCCTCCACTTT
clone size: .
D gene: .
J gene: TRBJ1-6
V gene: TRBV30

CDR3 protein: CASSRRETQYF
CDR3 DNA: TGCGCCAGCAGCCGACGAGAGACCCAGTACTTC
clone size: .
D gene: .
J gene: TRBJ2-5
V gene: TRBV5-1

CDR3 protein: CASSQAGRSTDTQYF
CDR3 DNA: TGCGCCAGCAGCCAAGCAGGGAGGAGCACAGATACGCAGTATTTT
clone size: .
D gene: .
J gene: TRBJ2-3
V gene: TRBV4-1

CDR3 protein: CASSSDRGYEQYF
CDR3 DNA: TGTGCCAGCTCATCGGACAGGGGTTACGAGCAGTACTTC
clone size: .
D gene: TRBD1
J gene: TRBJ2-7
V gene: TRBV18

CDR3 protein: CASMVTVDSSNQPQHF
CDR3 DNA: TGTGCCAGCATGGTAACAGTAGATTCTAGCAATCAGCCCCAGCATTTT
clone size: .
D gene: .
J gene: TRBJ1-5
V gene: TRBV28

CDR3 protein: CASSIWGQGNQPQHF
CDR3 DNA: TGTGCCAGTAGTATATGGGGGCAGGGAAATCAGCCCCAGCATTTT
clone size: .
D gene: .
J gene: TRBJ1-5
V gene: TRBV19

CDR3 protein: CATSAPRAKNIQYF
CDR3 DNA: TGTGCCACCTCGGCACCGCGAGCCAAAAACATTCAGTACTTC
clone size: .
D gene: .
J gene: TRBJ2-4
V gene: TRBV15

CDR3 protein: CASSPPPGDTQYF
CDR3 DNA: TGTGCCAGCAGTCCCCCCCCGGGTGATACGCAGTATTTT
clone size: .
D gene: .
J gene: TRBJ2-3
V gene: TRBV27

CDR3 protein: CASSLIPGGATDEKLFF
CDR3 DNA: TGTGCCAGCAGTTTAATCCCGGGGGGGGCAACCGATGAAAAACTGTTTTTT
clone size: .
D gene: .
J gene: TRBJ1-4
V gene: TRBV28

CDR3 protein: CASSWTSGREYNEQFF
CDR3 DNA: TGTGCCAGTAGTTGGACTAGCGGGAGGGAGTACAATGAGCAGTTCTTC
clone size: .
D gene: TRBD2
J gene: TRBJ2-1
V gene: TRBV19

CDR3 protein: CSAPGGTTQYF
CDR3 DNA: TGCAGTGCCCCGGGCGGGACTACGCAGTATTTT
clone size: .
D gene: .
J gene: TRBJ2-3
V gene: TRBV20-1

CDR3 protein: CASSYRSDEQFF
CDR3 DNA: TGTGCCAGCAGTTACCGGTCTGATGAGCAGTTCTTC
clone size: .
D gene: .
J gene: TRBJ2-1
V gene: TRBV6-6

CDR3 protein: CASSFRVTGENIQYF
CDR3 DNA: TGTGCCAGCAGTTTTAGAGTCACCGGGGAAAACATTCAGTACTTC
clone size: .
D gene: .
J gene: TRBJ2-4
V gene: TRBV6-6

CDR3 protein: CAITRTGPTGELFF
CDR3 DNA: TGTGCCATCACCCGGACAGGGCCCACCGGGGAGCTGTTTTTT
clone size: medium-sized
D gene: TRBD1
J gene: TRBJ2-2
V gene: TRBV10-3

CDR3 protein: CASSPPQADSPLHF
CDR3 DNA: TGTGCCAGCAGCCCCCCCCAGGCCGACTCACCCCTCCACTTT
clone size: .
D gene: .
J gene: TRBJ1-6
V gene: TRBV7-9

CDR3 protein: CASSRRQTGLAEHYNEQFF
CDR3 DNA: TGTGCCAGCAGCCGAAGGCAGACGGGACTAGCGGAGCACTACAATGAGCAGTTCTTC
clone size: .
D gene: TRBD2
J gene: TRBJ2-1
V gene: TRBV7-8